This T cell receptor beta chain came from a study of regulatory T cells in long-lasting Graves disease. About the research overall: By definition, persistent Graves' disease involved antithyroid drugs for over 5 years alongside positive TSH receptor antibodies. Study-level points and caveats: Analysis covered peripheral blood alone, not thyroid tissue.

As to time point: persistent/refractory GD, antithyroid drugs over 5 years with positive TRAb. Generation of the TCR library employed RNA extracted from PBMCs. Arm-PCR of CDR3 regions with iRepertoire HTBI primers generated TCR beta libraries. TCRdb re-called the multiplex PCR reads with MiXCR, one entry per CDR3 protein. The sample has 300,000 or so distinct CDR3 sequences, roughly a fifth seen once; the top ten hold 25% to 30%. V was trimmed by 5 bases and J by 0 bases, leaving 13 bases between them. The CDR3 totals 15 residues. From germline, CDR1 is SGHNT and CDR2 YENEEA. In this sample, this clonotype turned up many times. Antigen unknown.

The source material was peripheral blood mononuclear cells (PBMCs), sampled when the disease was refractory, from a patient treated with antithyroid drugs. The genes are TRBV11-3 and TRBJ2-5; D gene unclear. This clonotype was sampled from a female donor with Graves disease. The CDR3: CASSPRGYHQETQYF. CDR3 DNA sequence: TGTGCCAGCAGCCCTCGTGGGTATCACCAAGAGACCCAGTACTTC. Drawing the rest from reference TRBV11-3 and TRBJ2-5, the complete variable domain is EAGVVQSPRYKIIEKKQPVAFWCNPISGHNTLYWYLQNLGQGPELLIRYENEEAVDDSQLPKDRFSAERLKGVDSTLKIQPAELGDSAVYLCASSPRGYHQETQYFGPGTRLLVL.